Listed below are T cell receptor beta chains from one sample, sequenced in a study of regulatory T cells in long-lasting Graves disease. TCRdb re-called the multiplex PCR reads through MiXCR, storing one row per CDR3 protein. The table lists about 470,000 distinct CDR3 sequences, roughly 20% of them singletons. The starting material was peripheral blood mononuclear cells (PBMCs), obtained when the disease was refractory, from a patient treated with antithyroid drugs. All receptors derive from a female donor with Graves disease. Both conserved end residues are part of each CDR3. A D gene is named only where the DNA matches it firmly. Clone size is given for some rows only: seen once, a few or many times, or a class if the clone is expanded.

size	D	J	V	CDR3	DNA
few	.	TRBJ2-5	TRBV19	CASSIPAGPSGETQYF	TGTGCCAGTAGTATCCCGGCAGGGCCGTCCGGGGAGACCCAGTACTTC
many	.	TRBJ1-3	TRBV12-3/TRBV12-4	CASSSTGNSGNTIYF	TGTGCCAGCAGCAGCACAGGAAACTCTGGAAACACCATATATTTT
.	TRBD1	TRBJ2-2	TRBV9	CASRPGTGETGELFF	TGTGCCAGCAGGCCCGGGACAGGGGAAACCGGGGAGCTGTTTTTT
many	.	TRBJ1-1	TRBV12-3/TRBV12-4	CASSYDLEAFF	TGTGCCAGCAGTTACGACCTTGAAGCTTTCTTT
.	.	TRBJ2-5	TRBV6-2/TRBV6-3	CASSVEGGGGQETRYF	TGTGCCAGCAGCGTAGAGGGGGGAGGGGGCCAAGAGACCCGGTACTTC
few	.	TRBJ2-2	TRBV6-9	CASSYAGGNGGTGELFF	TGTGCCAGCAGTTACGCCGGGGGTAACGGGGGCACCGGGGAGCTGTTTTTT
many	.	TRBJ1-4	TRBV29-1	CSVLPKRGEKLFF	TGCAGCGTTCTACCTAAGAGAGGAGAAAAACTGTTTTTT
once	.	TRBJ1-1	TRBV10-3	CAISELGTEAFF	TGTGCCATCAGTGAGTTGGGGACTGAAGCTTTCTTT
few	.	TRBJ2-7	TRBV5-1	CASSLVDITYEQYF	TGCGCCAGCAGCTTGGTTGACATAACCTACGAGCAGTACTTC
few	.	TRBJ2-7	TRBV3-1	CASSQNLASSYEQYF	TGTGCCAGCAGCCAAAATCTAGCGAGCTCCTACGAGCAGTACTTC
.	.	TRBJ2-5	TRBV25-1	CASAYGAQETQYF	TGTGCCAGCGCCTACGGGGCCCAAGAGACCCAGTACTTC
few	.	TRBJ1-2	TRBV28	CALPGDTGGYTF	TGTGCCTTACCAGGAGACACAGGCGGCTACACCTTC
many	.	TRBJ2-7	TRBV7-9	CASSRWDAFYEQYF	TGTGCCAGCAGCCGTTGGGACGCATTTTACGAGCAGTACTTC
many	.	TRBJ1-2	TRBV6-2/TRBV6-3	CASSTGQNYGYTF	TGTGCCAGCAGTACTGGACAAAACTATGGCTACACCTTC
.	.	TRBJ2-5	TRBV6-1	CASSGWEAGETQYF	TGTGCCAGCAGTGGCTGGGAGGCGGGAGAGACCCAGTACTTC
few	.	TRBJ2-2	TRBV4-1	CASSQEGSMANTGELFF	TGCGCCAGCAGCCAAGAGGGCAGCATGGCGAACACCGGGGAGCTGTTTTTT
many	TRBD1	TRBJ2-7	TRBV6-1	CATQDRGAYEQYF	TGTGCCACACAGGACAGGGGAGCCTACGAGCAGTACTTC
many	.	TRBJ2-7	TRBV2	CASSDPDSSYEQYF	TGTGCCAGCAGTGATCCCGACAGCTCCTACGAGCAGTACTTC
.	TRBD1	TRBJ2-7	TRBV2	CASSQEPGTGHEQYF	TGCGCCAGCAGCCAGGAGCCCGGGACAGGCCACGAGCAGTACTTC
many	.	TRBJ2-7	TRBV29-1	CSVGRESYEQYF	TGCAGCGTTGGGAGGGAATCCTACGAGCAGTACTTC
many	.	TRBJ1-5	TRBV7-8	CASSLGVNSNQPQHF	TGTGCCAGCAGCTTAGGCGTCAATAGCAATCAGCCCCAGCATTTT
many	.	TRBJ2-7	TRBV18	CASSPPTGSYEQYF	TGTGCCAGCTCACCCCCGACAGGCTCCTACGAGCAGTACTTC
few	.	TRBJ1-5	TRBV20-1	CSARDLEVSEPQHF	TGCAGTGCTAGAGATCTCGAGGTATCGGAGCCCCAGCATTTT
.	TRBD1	TRBJ1-5	TRBV30	CAWSGDSRDQPQHF	TGTGCCTGGAGCGGGGACAGCAGGGATCAGCCCCAGCATTTT
.	.	TRBJ2-7	TRBV6-1	CASRSLYEQYF	TGTGCCAGCAGATCCCTCTACGAGCAGTACTTC
many	.	TRBJ1-2	TRBV30	CAWSRRELGYTF	TGTGCCTGGAGTAGGAGAGAATTGGGCTACACCTTC
.	.	TRBJ2-1	TRBV19	CASSITGEQFF	TGTGCCAGTAGTATAACCGGGGAGCAGTTCTTC
many	TRBD1	TRBJ2-5	TRBV28	CATGQGTFQETQYF	TGTGCCACCGGACAGGGGACGTTCCAAGAGACCCAGTACTTC
many	TRBD1	TRBJ2-7	TRBV12-3/TRBV12-4	CASSSRTGNFYEQYF	TGTGCCAGCAGCTCCAGGACAGGGAATTTCTACGAGCAGTACTTC
many	.	TRBJ1-1	TRBV12-3/TRBV12-4	CASIQEGSAEAFF	TGTGCCAGCATCCAGGAGGGGAGTGCTGAAGCTTTCTTT
.	.	TRBJ2-5	TRBV7-2	CASSLLGARKETQYF	TGTGCCAGCAGCTTACTAGGCGCCAGGAAAGAGACCCAGTACTTC
many	.	TRBJ2-5	TRBV12-3/TRBV12-4	CASSLNLDLGTQYF	TGTGCCAGCAGTTTGAATTTAGACCTTGGGACCCAGTACTTC
.	TRBD2	TRBJ2-5	TRBV9	CASSPGTSGREETQYF	TGTGCCAGCAGCCCAGGGACTAGCGGGAGGGAAGAGACCCAGTACTTC
.	.	TRBJ2-3	TRBV9	CASSVGLTDTQYF	TGTGCCAGCAGCGTTGGCCTCACAGATACGCAGTATTTT
many	.	TRBJ2-7	TRBV20-1	CSARKQGIFSYEQYF	TGCAGTGCTAGAAAGCAGGGAATTTTCTCCTACGAGCAGTACTTC
many	.	TRBJ1-5	TRBV6-2/TRBV6-3	CASSSTRVQPQHF	TGTGCCAGCAGCTCGACCAGGGTACAGCCCCAGCATTTT
many	.	TRBJ1-5	TRBV30	CAWSAEDSNQPQHF	TGTGCCTGGAGTGCAGAGGATAGCAATCAGCCCCAGCATTTT
.	TRBD2	TRBJ2-1	TRBV12-3/TRBV12-4	CASRIAGSNEQFF	TGTGCCAGCAGGATAGCGGGATCCAATGAGCAGTTCTTC
.	.	TRBJ2-1	TRBV20-1	CSARDLRLVNDEQFF	TGCAGTGCTAGAGATCTAAGACTAGTAAACGATGAGCAGTTCTTC
many	.	TRBJ2-6	TRBV28	CASSLGGGGANVLTF	TGTGCCAGCAGTTTAGGGGGCGGTGGGGCCAACGTCCTGACTTTC
many	.	TRBJ1-2	TRBV7-2	CASSPGTTDGYTF	TGTGCCAGCAGCCCCGGGACGACGGATGGCTACACCTTC
.	TRBD1	TRBJ2-7	TRBV5-1	CASSPPGQGLSYEQYF	TGCGCCAGCAGCCCTCCGGGACAGGGGCTCTCCTACGAGCAGTACTTC
.	.	TRBJ2-2	TRBV9	CASSVLSGPGELFF	TGTGCCAGCAGCGTCTTAAGTGGGCCCGGGGAGCTGTTTTTT
few	TRBD1	TRBJ1-1	TRBV7-9	CASSLGGQGARGAFF	TGTGCCAGCAGCCTCGGGGGACAGGGGGCTAGGGGAGCTTTCTTT
few	TRBD1	TRBJ1-6	TRBV5-6	CASSFYSGTGGNPSPLHF	TGTGCCAGCAGCTTCTACTCCGGGACAGGGGGCAATCCGTCACCCCTCCACTTT
many	.	TRBJ1-3	TRBV28	CASSRGAPGNTIYF	TGTGCCAGCAGTCGGGGGGCGCCTGGAAACACCATATATTTT
.	.	TRBJ2-1	TRBV28	CASSLRTDPYNEQFF	TGTGCCAGCAGTTTAAGGACAGACCCTTACAATGAGCAGTTCTTC
.	TRBD1	TRBJ2-3	TRBV5-1	CASSRQGSDTQYF	TGCGCCAGCAGCCGACAGGGATCAGATACGCAGTATTTT
.	.	TRBJ2-2	TRBV5-1	CASSRLGKNTGELFF	TGCGCCAGCAGCCGGTTAGGGAAGAACACCGGGGAGCTGTTTTTT
.	TRBD1	TRBJ2-7	TRBV2	CASSGWTGGNPEQYF	TGTGCCAGCAGCGGATGGACAGGGGGTAACCCCGAGCAGTACTTC
few	TRBD1	TRBJ2-1	TRBV28	CASDGQERNEQFF	TGTGCCAGCGACGGACAGGAGAGGAATGAGCAGTTCTTC
many	TRBD2	TRBJ2-7	TRBV28	CASSLPTGATGLAVTYEQYF	TGTGCCAGCAGTTTACCCACCGGAGCCACGGGACTAGCGGTAACCTACGAGCAGTACTTC
.	.	TRBJ1-2	TRBV3-1	CASSPLDTPNGYTF	TGTGCCAGCAGCCCGCTGGACACCCCCAATGGCTACACCTTC
few	.	TRBJ2-5	TRBV19	CAPTIQETQYF	TGTGCCCCGACTATCCAAGAGACCCAGTACTTC